This T cell receptor (beta chain) was profiled in a study of CD8+CD57+ T cells in acquired aplastic anemia. Study-level information: Each DNA sample taken from sorted CD4+ and CD8+ cells came to approximately 3.2 ug on average.

Germline V CDR1 and CDR2: SQVTM, ANQGSEA. The length of the CDR3 is 11 residues. This clonotype came up many times. A read error may account for a junction end that differs from germline. CDR3 and TCR beta VDJ profiling relied on genomic DNA as the template. TCRdb ran MiXCR on the reads and lists one entry per CDR3 protein. The sample comprises roughly 190,000 distinct CDR3 sequences, less than 60% of which are singletons, and approximately 9.4% rests with the top ten. Patients sequenced had flow cytometry evidence of CD8+CD57+ cell expansion. A severe acquired aplastic anemia diagnosis applied to all patients.

This chain links TRBV29-1 with TRBJ1-1; D ambiguous. This TCR was sampled from a human donor with aplastic anemia. Specimen: sorted CD4+, CD8+, or CD8+CD57+ T cells (not recorded which) from PBMCs. CDR3 sequence (DNA): TGCAGCGTTTATATGAACGCTGAAGCTTTCTTT. Encoded protein: CSVYMNAEAFF.